These 17 T cell receptor beta chains share one sample of origin, sequenced in a study of OX40 agonist ivuxolimab in advanced cancers. Libraries were constructed by the immunoSEQ multiplex PCR assay. Drawn from immuneACCESS, this table holds only the in-frame rearrangements with V and J called that TCRdb kept. Clones are partly lost; checked studies trace under half to an unresolved V gene and leave the rest unexplained. The sample profile shows about 59,000 clones; approximately 84% of them were found once. Of the sample, 2% to 2.5% falls within the top ten clones. The sample here was CD4+ or CD8+ T cells sorted from blood, taken in a trial of the OX40 agonist ivuxolimab. The receptors originated from an adult with an advanced solid tumor such as melanoma, head and neck, liver or kidney cancer.

The chain couples TRBV12-5 to TRBJ2-7, with 7 bases that match TRBD1. The CDR3 is 17 amino acids. CDR1 LGHNT and CDR2 FRNRAP come from the germline V gene. V lost 5 bases, J lost 0 bases, and 13 bases stayed unmatched. CDR3 in amino acids: CASGRPTRTGSSYEQYF. CDR3 nucleotide sequence: TGTGCTAGTGGTCGCCCCACCAGGACAGGTAGCTCCTACGAGCAGTACTTC.

V gene TRBV15 combines with J gene TRBJ1-4; no clear D gene. V shed 0 bases and J shed 8 bases, with 7 bases lying between them. Per germline, CDR1 LNHNV and CDR2 YYDKDF (reference sequence). The CDR3 covers 13 residues. The CDR3: CATSRDLAEKLFF. The CDR3 region has the DNA TGTGCCACCAGCAGAGATCTTGCGGAAAAACTGTTTTTT.

The table lists this clone with a count of one. This chain joins TRBV7-2 and TRBJ1-5; D gene uncertain. CDR3 length: 14 amino acids. CDR1 and CDR2 from the germline V gene are SGHTA and FQGNSA. V dropped 5 bases and J dropped 5 bases, with 13 bases sitting between them. For the CDR3, the DNA is TGTGCCAGCAGCCCAGCCCCCGGGGATCAGCCCCAGCATTTT. Translated, it gives CASSPAPGDQPQHF.

This clone was seen more than once but under ten times. The rearrangement links TRBV4-1 to TRBJ2-7; TRBD2 matches 8 bases. There are 18 residues in the CDR3. CDR1 and CDR2 from the germline V gene are MGHRA and YSYEKL. Unmatched junction bases numbered 15, after V lost 0 bases and J lost 5 bases. CDR3 DNA: TGCGCCAGCAGCCAAGAATGGGCGGGGGGCCCCTATCCCCACGAGCAGTACTTC. Amino acids: CASSQEWAGGPYPHEQYF.

The chain has TRBV14 and TRBJ2-7; TRBD2 matches at 9 bases. Germline lookup yields CDR1 SGHDN and CDR2 FVKESK. V gave up 8 bases and J gave up 3 bases; unmatched junction bases: 8. This CDR3 has 14 residues. CDR3 region: CASAKAGGFYEQYF. CDR3 nucleotide sequence: TGTGCCAGCGCTAAAGCGGGAGGATTCTACGAGCAGTACTTC.

As for this clone: Other nucleotide sequences in the sample specify the same CDR3. The rearrangement joins TRBV4-1 to TRBJ2-7; 9 nucleotides align to TRBD2. The trim removed 0 bases at V and 2 bases at J, leaving 5 bases unmatched. The CDR3 length is 16 residues. Germline V gives CDR1 MGHRA, CDR2 YSYEKL. The CDR3 reads CASSQDRLAGPYEQYF. CDR3 sequence (DNA): TGCGCCAGCAGCCAAGATAGGCTAGCGGGGCCCTACGAGCAGTACTTC.

The CDR3 nucleotides read TGTGCCAGCAGCTCCCCCGGGACTAGCTGGGATGAGCAGTTCTTC. This encodes CASSSPGTSWDEQFF. This chain connects TRBV11-2 to TRBJ2-1, with TRBD2 matching 9 bases. The CDR3 contains 15 residues. Looked up from germline, CDR1 is SGHAT and CDR2 is FQNNGV. With 4 bases clipped from V and 8 bases from J, the junction kept 9 bases outside the gene matches.

The chain joins TRBV18 to TRBJ2-7; 10 bases line up with TRBD1. V lost 4 bases and J lost 3; bases outside the gene matches: 3. The CDR3 loop spans 14 amino acids. Germline V lookup: CDR1 KGHSH, CDR2 LQKENI. Written as DNA, the CDR3 is TGTGCCAGCTCACTGGGACAGGGGAGCTACGAGCAGTACTTC. Translating it yields CASSLGQGSYEQYF.

This clone showed up just a few times. CDR3 in amino acids: CASSLSGGGSYEQYF. The CDR3 DNA reads as TGTGCCAGCAGCTTATCAGGGGGTGGGTCCTACGAGCAGTACTTC. V gene TRBV7-9 combines with J gene TRBJ2-7; 7 positions agree with TRBD1. CDR3 length equals 15 residues. V lost 2 bases, J lost 1 base, and 5 bases stayed unmatched. From germline, CDR1 is SEHNR and CDR2 FQNEAQ (reference sequence).

CDR3 sequence (DNA): TGTGCCAGCAGCATAAAAGGGGACAGGGTAGCTCAGCCCCAGCATTTT. Its translation is CASSIKGDRVAQPQHF. V and J are TRBV21-1 and TRBJ1-5; the D call TRBD1 from the table was never checked on the DNA. TRBV21-1 is a listed pseudogene. This CDR3 is 16 amino acids long.

The chain joins TRBV30 to TRBJ1-6, with 7 nucleotides matching TRBD1. The CDR3 is 14 residues long. Germline V CDR1 and CDR2: GTSNPN, SVGIG (reference sequence). V dropped 7 bases and J dropped 10; count of bases not matched to a gene: 13. DNA for the CDR3: TGTGCCTTGCGACAGGGAGGGAATGGGTCACCCCTCCACTTT. It yields the protein CALRQGGNGSPLHF.

V and J are TRBV5-4 and TRBJ1-2; the match to TRBD1 covers 7 bases. The CDR3 runs 14 residues. V shed 5 bases and J 5 bases; nucleotides not matched to a gene: 9. Germline loops: CDR1 SGHNT, CDR2 YYREEE (reference sequence). CDR3 residues: CASRTDQGVYGYTF. DNA for the CDR3: TGTGCCAGCAGGACGGACCAGGGGGTTTATGGCTACACCTTC.

The chain employs TRBV10-3 and TRBJ2-2; D perhaps matches TRBD1 (7 bases). This CDR3 comprises 15 residues. Trimming removed 7 bases from V and 1 base from J, with 13 bases in between. Germline V gives CDR1 ENHRY, CDR2 SYGVKD. CDR3 loop: CAINGGGLNTGELFF. The CDR3 DNA follows: TGTGCCATCAATGGAGGGGGCTTGAACACCGGGGAGCTGTTTTTT.

There are a few counts of this clone. This chain links TRBV4-1 with TRBJ1-5; the D gene is possibly TRBD1 (6 bases). The V end was cut by 0 bases, the J end by 7 bases, with 16 bases between. Germline CDR1 and CDR2: MGHRA and YSYEKL. This CDR3 is built from 16 residues. CDR3: CASSQDGGGAYQPQHF. CDR3 coding DNA: TGCGCCAGCAGCCAAGATGGCGGGGGCGCTTACCAGCCCCAGCATTTT.

This rearrangement joins TRBV2 to TRBJ2-5; 14 nucleotides match TRBD2. Germline assignment: CDR1 SNHLY and CDR2 FYNNEI. With 4 bases clipped from V and 3 bases from J, the junction kept 1 base outside the gene matches. This CDR3 is built from 15 residues. For the CDR3, the DNA is TGTGCCAGCAGTGTGGGACTAGCGGGAGAAGAGACCCAGTACTTC. It encodes CASSVGLAGEETQYF.

The chain joins TRBV30 to TRBJ1-5, with 7 bases lining up with TRBD1. The CDR3 contains 13 residues. From germline, CDR1 is GTSNPN and CDR2 SVGIG (reference sequence). V was clipped by 5 bases and J by 2 bases; unmatched bases: 3. Here the CDR3 DNA reads TGTGCCTGGGGACAGGTGGGCAATCAGCCCCAGCATTTT. This codes for CAWGQVGNQPQHF. Filled out from reference TRBV30 and TRBJ1-5, the complete variable domain reads SQTIHQWPATLVQPVGSPLSLECTVEGTSNPNLYWYRQAAGRGLQLLFYSVGIGQISSEVPQNLSASRPQDRQFILSSKKLLLSDSGFYLCAWGQVGNQPQHFGDGTRLSIL.

This clone was detected only a few times. The chain employs TRBV4-3 and TRBJ1-2; D might be TRBD1 (6 bases). The CDR3 has 14 amino acids. Germline V gene sequence: CDR1 LGHNA, CDR2 YSLEER. Deletions cut 0 bases from V and 2 bases from J, with 7 bases between. In DNA form, the CDR3 reads TGCGCCAGCAGCCAAGAGAGGGGGAACTATGGCTACACCTTC. Translated: CASSQERGNYGYTF.